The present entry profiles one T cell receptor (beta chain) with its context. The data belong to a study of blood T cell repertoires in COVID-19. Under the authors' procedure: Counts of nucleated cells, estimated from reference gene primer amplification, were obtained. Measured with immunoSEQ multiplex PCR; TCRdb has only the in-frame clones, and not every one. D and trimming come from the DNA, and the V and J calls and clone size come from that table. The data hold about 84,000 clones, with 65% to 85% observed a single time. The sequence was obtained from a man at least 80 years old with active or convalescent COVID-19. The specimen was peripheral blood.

CDR3 amino acids: CASRSGGGDTQYF. The CDR3 bases are TGTGCCAGCAGGTCTGGGGGGGGTGATACGCAGTATTTT. The chain uses TRBV6-5 and TRBJ2-3; 7 bases fit TRBD2. The CDR3 covers 13 residues. The germline V gene encodes CDR1 MNHEY and CDR2 SVGAGI. The J segment lost 6 bases and the V segment lost 6 bases, leaving 6 bases of the junction unmatched.